This T cell receptor beta chain emerged from a study of post-analysis software for immune sequencing data. In the study overall: As for disease course, relapsing-remitting, secondary progressive and progressive-relapsing multiple sclerosis were all included.

Study outcomes and limitations: In patients, about five TRBV segments were more frequent than in controls, with TRBV5-6, TRBV5-1 and TRBV20-1 among them. Relative to controls, patients with multiple sclerosis showed significantly lower normalized Chao1 diversity. Pronounced co-clustering by F measure was evident among identically batched samples.

Unique molecular identifiers featured in each of the TCR beta cDNA libraries. Between roughly 1 and 11 million T cells gave rise to approximately 520,000 cDNA molecules. Each CDR3 protein gets one entry after TCRdb re-called the PCR reads with MiXCR. The table records roughly 650,000 distinct CDR3 sequences, about 60% of them present only once. The junction had 3 bases not matched to a gene; V was cut back by 0 bases and J by 6 bases. Per germline, CDR1 SGDLS and CDR2 YYNGEE. The CDR3 totals 14 residues. As for this clonotype: Its antigen is unknown.

The V call is TRBV9, the J call TRBJ1-1, with 9 bases lining up with TRBD1. The source material was blood. The clonotype originates from a girl aged 2 to 9 with multiple sclerosis. The CDR3 here is CASSVEGQGSEAFF. Written as DNA, the CDR3 is TGTGCCAGCAGCGTAGAGGGACAGGGCTCTGAAGCTTTCTTT. Combining the CDR3 with reference TRBV9 and TRBJ1-1 gives the whole variable domain DSGVTQTPKHLITATGQRVTLRCSPRSGDLSVYWYQQSLDQGLQFLIQYYNGEERAKGNILERFSAQQFPDLHSELNLSSLELGDSALYFCASSVEGQGSEAFFGQGTRLTVV.